The 9 T cell receptor beta chains below all came from one sample that was sequenced in a study of a mutant IDH1 vaccine in newly diagnosed glioma. Time point defined: week 35, safety follow-up. All doses held 300 ug of mutant IDH1 20-mer peptide, with topical imiquimod. The antigens these receptors bind are not known. The method was immunoSEQ multiplex PCR; TCRdb's version includes in-frame clones alone and lacks a portion of them. The sample contains 70,000 or so clones, about 88% of which appear only once. The specimen was PBMCs, collected from a glioma patient whose treatment included an IDH1 peptide vaccine. Source of these receptors: a man aged 25 to 45 with glioma.

This rearrangement joins TRBV6-5 to TRBJ2-7, with 7 bases aligning to TRBD1. V lost 2 bases to trimming and J lost 6 bases; unmatched junction nucleotides: 4. The CDR3 covers 13 residues. Per the germline V gene, CDR1 is MNHEY and CDR2 is SVGAGI. The chain's CDR3 is CASSYGTVGEQYF. For the CDR3, the DNA is TGTGCCAGCAGTTACGGGACAGTCGGCGAGCAGTACTTC.

V and J are TRBV6-5 and TRBJ1-1, with D maybe TRBD1 (5 bases). Per germline, CDR1 MNHEY and CDR2 SVGAGI. This CDR3 is built from 12 residues. V was cut by 11 bases and J by 1 base, with 11 bases left in between. The CDR3 is CAAGPANTEAFF. The CDR3 bases are TGTGCCGCGGGACCGGCGAACACTGAAGCTTTCTTT.

This clone was recorded only once. The chain employs TRBV9 and TRBJ1-5; D is possibly TRBD1 (5 bases). CDR3 length: 13 amino acids. CDR1 SGDLS and CDR2 YYNGEE come from the germline V gene. V was cut by 0 bases and J by 9 bases, with 10 bases left in between. CDR3 DNA: TGTGCCAGCAGCGTAGGAGTGGGGGTGCCCCAGCATTTT. This codes for CASSVGVGVPQHF.

The V and J genes are TRBV5-1 and TRBJ2-5; either TRBD1 or TRBD2 may fit D (5 bases each). Trimming pared 3 bases from V and 9 bases from J, leaving 21 bases between. The CDR3 consists of 15 residues. Per the germline V gene, CDR1 is SGHRS and CDR2 is YFSETQ. The CDR3 region has the DNA TGCGCCAGCAGCTCGGAACCGGGACCTAGGTCGGCCCAGTACTTC. Its translation is CASSSEPGPRSAQYF. Filled out from reference TRBV5-1 and TRBJ2-5, the complete variable domain reads KAGVTQTPRYLIKTRGQQVTLSCSPISGHRSVSWYQQTPGQGLQFLFEYFSETQRNKGNFPGRFSGRQFSNSRSEMNVSTLELGDSALYLCASSSEPGPRSAQYFGPGTRLLVL.

J is TRBJ2-7 and V is TRBV10-3; maybe TRBD2 (6 bases). The length of the CDR3 is 13 residues. Between the trimmed V and J ends, which lost 8 bases and 5 bases, there was a span of 16 bases. Germline CDR1 is ENHRY and CDR2 is SYGVKD. CDR3 sequence reads: CAIHAGRNDEQYF. The CDR3 bases are TGTGCCATCCATGCGGGACGGAACGACGAGCAGTACTTC.

This clone was counted between two and nine times. The gene calls are TRBV19 and TRBJ1-6; D gene ambiguous. Germline V gene data show CDR1 as LNHDA and CDR2 as SQIVND (reference sequence). The CDR3 spans 15 residues. The V and J ends lost 8 bases and 6 bases respectively, with 17 bases between them. This chain's CDR3 is CASGPTPGFNSPLHF. The CDR3 DNA reads TGTGCCAGTGGACCGACACCGGGGTTTAATTCACCCCTCCACTTT.

V gene TRBV19 combines with J gene TRBJ1-5, with 7 bases matching TRBD1. The length of the CDR3 is 14 residues. Trimming removed 3 bases from V and 7 bases from J; junction bases left unmatched: 6. Germline-derived CDR1 and CDR2 are LNHDA and SQIVND (reference sequence). CDR3 sequence (DNA): TGTGCCAGTAGTATCTCAGGGGGTCAACAGCCCCAGCATTTT. Protein: CASSISGGQQPQHF.

V gene TRBV28 combines with J gene TRBJ2-5, with TRBD2 identical over 8 bases. The DNA matches TRBJ2-7 better at its end, which makes the J call doubtful. CDR1 and CDR2 from the germline V gene are MDHEN and SYDVKM. This CDR3 is 16 amino acids long. CDR3 sequence: CASSFRGGPRSYEQYF. For the CDR3, the DNA is TGTGCCAGCAGTTTCCGGGGGGGGCCGCGCTCCTACGAGCAGTACTTC.

This clone has a handful of counts. V and J are TRBV14 and TRBJ1-1; possible D gene TRBD1, 5 bases. CDR1 and CDR2 (germline): SGHDN, FVKESK. With 4 bases removed from V and 0 bases from J, the gap between germline ends came to 12 bases. The CDR3 contains 15 residues. The CDR3 is CASSPYGTMNTEAFF. CDR3 DNA: TGTGCCAGCAGCCCCTACGGGACGATGAACACTGAAGCTTTCTTT.